Described below is a single T cell receptor (beta chain) sequence and its context. Its antigen is still unknown. The sample is drawn from a study of blood T cells in healthy people across ages. Turning to the study itself: Template switching recovered approximately one barcoded beta molecule for every two T cells. Study results and limitations: Roughly linear declines in TCR beta diversity per million T cells occurred with age.

Using a J-beta primer mix together with a sample-barcoded 5' primer, a second PCR was run for about 6 to 12 cycles. TCRdb re-called the 5' RACE reads with MiXCR, one entry per CDR3 protein. The table lists nearly 1 million distinct CDR3 sequences, about 53% of them singletons. The sample consisted of blood. This clonotype originated in a woman aged 55-70 years in good health.

CDR3 region: CASSYSGQKNGNTIYF. Written as DNA, the CDR3 is TGTGCCAGCAGTTACTCTGGACAGAAGAATGGAAACACCATATATTTT. The chain uses TRBV6-6 and TRBJ1-3; D is possibly TRBD1 (6 bases). Trimming took off 0 bases at V and 3 bases at J, with 12 bases between the two ends. The CDR3 is 16 amino acids. Per germline, CDR1 MNHNY and CDR2 SVGAGI (reference sequence).